Here is one T cell receptor beta chain with its context. Its antigen remains unidentified. No much larger clonotype is one base removed from it; base qualities were not supplied. Library creation used the immunoSEQ multiplex PCR assay. The multiplex PCR relied on a mix of 60 forward primers for TCR Vbeta segments and 13 reverse primers for TCR Jbeta segments. A multiplex PCR assay on genomic DNA amplified the CDR3 region of rearranged TCR beta genes. The Illumina HiSeq System was used to sequence the amplified TCR beta libraries as 87-base-pair reads. The authors processed their data as follows. A later analysis counted about 80 million unique TCR beta chains across the 666 repertoires, and some 11 million of these chains were shared by at least two donors. To remove PCR and sequencing errors, raw reads were error-corrected and collapsed into unique sequences using a nearest-neighbor algorithm that merged closely related sequences. To assign V, D and J gene segments, CDR3 sequences were aligned to IMGT reference sequences. For a sequence to be retained, a match of at least six nucleotides was required to both a V gene segment and a J gene segment. Rearrangements were called productive when the CDR3 lacked stop codons and stayed in frame with V and J; all others were non-productive. CDR3 was defined according to IMGT convention as the region running from the second conserved V-encoded cysteine to the conserved J-encoded phenylalanine. The earlier analysis of 550 to 650 of the donors excluded any sequence lacking an unambiguous match to a single V gene segment. In an earlier analysis of some 590 of the donors, a V segment was called functional when productive rearrangements were above 56.7%, and segregating when the standard deviation between donors exceeded 5%. A statistical classification framework was developed to diagnose cytomegalovirus status using the catalog of TCR beta chain sequences. V and J gene assignment, in a later analysis, came from comparing TCR nucleotide sequences with IMGT/GENE-DB human TR gene sequences. A later analysis assigned CDR3 sequences and most-parsimonious VDJ recombination scenarios with the TCRdist pipeline. A later analysis defined each TCR beta chain by its CDR3 amino acid sequence plus V-gene family, and excluded reads lacking a unique V-gene family. In a later analysis, 500 to 700 highly shared, low-generation-probability nucleotide sequences were removed to address suspected cross-contamination and a sequencing artifact. In a later analysis, a clonal expansion index for each public chain was calculated from normalized within-repertoire ranks of inferred template counts. In a later analysis, generation probabilities were computed with a VDJ recombination model fitted to out-of-frame rearrangements, and the resulting probabilities were checked against IGoR. Hypergeometric tests were used in a later analysis to score TCR-TCR, TCR-HLA and TCR-CMV co-occurrence, with a repertoire-size bias correction applied to the TCR pairs. False discovery rates were estimated in a later analysis by permuting HLA or CMV assignments 20 times. In a later analysis, co-occurring TCRs were grouped using DBSCAN, with TCRdist sequence similarity added in when clustering inside HLA-allele-positive subsets. Repertoires with fewer than 30,000 or more than 120,000 public chains, plus five repertoires with anomalous nucleotide sharing, were excluded from co-occurrence clustering. Sourced from immuneACCESS, this table was stored by TCRdb with only in-frame sequences that have V and J called. A share of the clones is absent; for the studies checked, an unresolved V gene accounts for under half, and the remainder has no known explanation. That table gives V, J and clone size, and the DNA gave D and trimming. The sample data list some 160,000 clones, and roughly 80% of these were observed just once. The ten largest clones add up to 1% to 1.5% of the sample.

This record comes from a study of cytomegalovirus exposure and HLA in healthy donors (dated by TCRdb to the late 2010s). For context, the study as a whole: In an earlier analysis of about 560 of the donors, around 290 Gb of sequence data and 100 million or so unique TCR beta sequences from about 190 million T cells were reported. An early release covering some 640 HLA-typed donors comprised roughly 300 gigabases of sequencing data and roughly 85 million unique TCR sequences. Of the approximately 400 genotyped donors, 65% to 90% fell in the genetic ancestry cluster associated with self-reported Caucasian donors. The study aimed to test whether signatures of past pathogen exposure could be identified by cataloging public T cell receptors. Using immunosequencing, the study profiled T cell repertoires from 500 to 800 subjects and related those repertoires to cytomegalovirus serostatus. Besides the first cohort of roughly 700 subjects, a separate validation cohort made up of some 110 different subjects was used. To predict cytomegalovirus infection status, the study brought together high-throughput TCR immunosequencing, statistical association of individual TCRs with disease status, and machine learning. A later analysis re-examined previously published TCR beta repertoires from several hundred donors and added high-resolution HLA genotyping to investigate patterns of TCR occurrence. In the later analysis, no new phenotypic data were used to find candidate immune exposures; instead, reliance was placed on TCR beta sequences and their occurrence across donors. In an earlier analysis of a few hundred of the donors, high-throughput TCR beta sequencing was used to judge whether each TCR beta V gene segment behaved as functional or pseudogenic. Alongside the repertoire data, information on donor age, sex, ethnicity and CMV serostatus was compiled. A later genetic analysis used genome-wide SNP genotypes for about three fifths of the 666 donors, treating that subset as a discovery cohort. All discovery cohort repertoires had been generated using a single sequencing platform. HLA typing included class I and class II loci at four-digit resolution. Typing coverage differed by locus: A, B, C, DRB1 and DQB1 were typed in roughly 620-640 donors, DQA1 in 500 to 550, DPA1 in some 570, and DPB1 in 472. Four or five DR-DQ haplotypes were handled as single units for association and clustering because linkage in the cohort was strong. Among around 400 genotyped donors of the cohort, an average of approximately 240,000 unique TCR beta nucleotide sequences were sequenced per donor, 15% to 20% of them non-productive. What the study reported, not specific to this receptor: In an earlier analysis of several hundred of the donors, most TCR beta V segments were observed in productive rearrangements about 87% or about 30% of the time, broadly matching IMGT annotations. In this cohort, only TCR beta chains were sequenced, and detectable features were limited by the absence of alpha or paired-chain data. Presence/absence analyses assumed roughly uniform sequencing depth across donors, an assumption that may not hold. A later analysis found that most CMV-associated TCR beta chains appeared HLA-restricted, with HLA associations seemingly driven largely by CMV exposure. A cluster of highly shared sequence variants was judged likely to represent a technical artifact of the sequencing pipeline. A later analysis found that TCR association rates varied across HLA loci, with DRB1 alleles showing the most associated TCRs and HLA-C alleles the fewest. In a later analysis, HLA-associated TCR beta chains were found to be more clonally expanded and to have lower generation probabilities than equally common non-associated chains. In a later genetic analysis, fewer N-insertions in productive TCRs were reported among donors in an Asian-associated ancestry cluster than the roughly 640-donor mean. In the study, some 180 TCR beta chains were listed as associated with cytomegalovirus. The authors suggested that the approach could potentially be generalized to other disease states and immunological phenotypes. In a later analysis, about 17,000 TCR beta sequences were associated with specific HLA alleles at a false discovery rate of 0.05. Because the 87-base-pair reads could not distinguish some IMGT-functional V segments, including TRBV6-2 and TRBV6-3, those segments were excluded. Three of the identified cytomegalovirus-associated TCR beta chains were confirmed in vitro to be specific for cytomegalovirus antigens. Immune exposure information for the cohort was limited to CMV serostatus. While some public TCRs were present in many individuals, most TCR sequences turned up only very rarely across donors. Several of the top co-occurrence clusters appeared to be linked to parvovirus B19, influenza, CMV and Epstein-Barr virus, according to a later analysis. Because counts were too low, about 18 rarely observed V segments, including chromosome 9 orphons, were excluded from the earlier analysis of some 590 of the donors. Because HLA typing was missing for some donors at each locus, association tests included only the typed subset. Assigning TCR associations to individual alleles was difficult when HLA alleles, especially DR and DQ, strongly co-occurred. V-gene and J-gene trimming of TCR beta chains was associated with a missense DCLRE1C variant in a later genetic analysis, and the association was replicated in an independent cohort. Linkage disequilibrium might explain the correlated functional status among segregating V segments, but an unknown experimental factor could not be excluded. The classifier was reported to diagnose cytomegalovirus status with high specificity and sensitivity in both the original cohort and the validation cohort. A further reported finding was that TCR beta sequences accurately predicted the HLA-A and HLA-B alleles for most subjects in the first cohort.

V trim: 4 bases; J trim: 0 bases; unmatched bases: 15. The germline V gene encodes CDR1 SGHNT and CDR2 YYREEE (reference sequence). Counted from cysteine to phenylalanine, this CDR3 has 18 amino acids. The read is trimmed to its CDR3 DNA, 54 bases read in frame from base 1. The cohort consisted of 600 to 750 healthy bone marrow donors. Cohort members were all nominally healthy when sampled, although unrecorded immune exposures were likely present. The donor tested CMV seropositive, placing the donor among the 289 seropositive members of the cohort. A peripheral blood sample was collected from each donor, and TCR beta sequencing was performed on peripheral blood mononuclear cells. The Qiagen DNeasy Blood Extraction Kit was used to extract genomic DNA from the blood cell samples.

The sample taken for sequencing was PBMCs. Recombination connected TRBV5-4 to TRBJ2-5, with TRBD1 identical over 7 junction bases. The receptor comes from a man aged 50-60 years in good health and CMV-seropositive. The DNA reads TGTGCCAGCAGCGGGGGACAGCCGTTAAGCTCGTACCAAGAGACCCAGTACTTC. It translates to CASSGGQPLSSYQETQYF. When the CDR3 is completed using the reference TRBV5-4 and TRBJ2-5 genes on either side, the full variable domain is ETGVTQSPTHLIKTRGQQVTLRCSSQSGHNTVSWYQQALGQGPQFIFQYYREEENGRGNFPPRFSGLQFPNYSSELNVNALELDDSALYLCASSGGQPLSSYQETQYFGPGTRLLVL.